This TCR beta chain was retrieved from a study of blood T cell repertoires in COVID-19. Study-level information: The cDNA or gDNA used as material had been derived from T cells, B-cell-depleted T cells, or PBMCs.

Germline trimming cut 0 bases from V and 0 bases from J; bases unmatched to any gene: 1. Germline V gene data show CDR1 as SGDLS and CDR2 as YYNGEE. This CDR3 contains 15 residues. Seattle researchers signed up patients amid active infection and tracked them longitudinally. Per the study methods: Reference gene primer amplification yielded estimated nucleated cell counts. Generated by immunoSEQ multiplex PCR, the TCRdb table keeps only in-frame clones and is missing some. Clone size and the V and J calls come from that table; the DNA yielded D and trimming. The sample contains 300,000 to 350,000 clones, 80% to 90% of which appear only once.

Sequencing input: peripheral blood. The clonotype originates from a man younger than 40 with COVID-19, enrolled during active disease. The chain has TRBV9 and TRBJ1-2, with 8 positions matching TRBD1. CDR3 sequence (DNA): TGTGCCAGCAGCGTAGCAGGGGGCGCTAACTATGGCTACACCTTC. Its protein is CASSVAGGANYGYTF.